This T cell receptor beta chain was retrieved from a study of blood T cell repertoires in COVID-19. Study context: Samples representing acute and convalescent COVID-19 were sourced from the United States, Italy and Spain. T cells, B-cell-depleted T cells, or PBMCs provided the cDNA or gDNA that served as material.

Study processing details: Estimation of nucleated cell counts relied on the amplification of reference gene primers. TCRdb keeps only in-frame clones here, not all; method: immunoSEQ multiplex PCR. That table supplies the V and J calls and clone size; D and trimming were determined from the DNA. The table shows some 190,000 clones, with almost 90% occurring only once. Losses at the gene ends were 6 bases for V and 7 bases for J; bases not matched to a gene: 7. Germline V CDR1 and CDR2: LNHDA, SQIVND (reference sequence). The length of the CDR3 is 13 residues. The gene calls are TRBV19 and TRBJ2-7; TRBD1 aligns across 9 bases. The sequencing sample was made of peripheral blood. The clonotype was recovered from a man between 18 and 29 years old with active or convalescent COVID-19. CDR3 sequence (DNA): TGTGCCAGTAGCGGACAGGGGTTGCCGGAGCAGTACTTC. Its protein product is CASSGQGLPEQYF.